One sample yielded the 29 T cell receptor beta chains listed below, sequenced in a study of chemoradiotherapy in HPV16-positive cancers (dated by TCRdb to the early 2020s). Library prep was done by the immunoSEQ multiplex PCR assay. The clones in this table, taken by TCRdb from immuneACCESS, are in-frame only. Not every clone is retained; where verified, under half of the shortfall comes from an unresolved V gene, and the cause of the rest is unknown. In this sample the table shows about 7,000 clones, 85% to 90% of which occur a single time. Around 3.8% of the sample lies in the top ten. Sample collection was performed from a patient who underwent chemoradiotherapy. These receptor sequences come from a human donor with HPV-associated anogenital cancer.

The V and J genes are TRBV2 and TRBJ2-7; D unclear. The CDR3 sequence is 11 residues long. The V and J ends lost 4 bases and 4 bases respectively, with 5 bases between them. The germline gives CDR1 SNHLY, CDR2 FYNNEI. As DNA, the CDR3 is TGTGCCAGCAGTGCCATATACGAGCAGTACTTC. Protein sequence: CASSAIYEQYF.

The genes are TRBV19 and TRBJ1-1; a weak D match, TRBD1 (6 bases). Germline V gene data show CDR1 as LNHDA and CDR2 as SQIVND (reference sequence). The CDR3 covers 13 residues. The V and J ends lost 4 bases and 6 bases respectively, with 12 bases between them. The chain's CDR3 is CASSNHRDAEAFF. CDR3 in DNA: TGTGCCAGTAGTAATCACAGGGATGCTGAAGCTTTCTTT.

V and J are TRBV11-2 and TRBJ2-1; 8 positions agree with TRBD2. Losses at the gene ends were 5 bases for V and 4 bases for J; bases not matched to a gene: 7. The CDR3 sequence is 15 residues long. Germline V lookup: CDR1 SGHAT, CDR2 FQNNGV. The CDR3 sequence is CASSTGRAAYNEQFF. In DNA, the CDR3 is TGTGCCAGCAGCACCGGGAGGGCCGCTTACAATGAGCAGTTCTTC.

This chain uses TRBV6-5 with TRBJ1-2; D perhaps matches TRBD1 (5 bases). Germline CDR1 MNHEY, CDR2 SVGAGI. This CDR3 comprises 13 residues. Trimming took off 2 bases at V and 8 bases at J, with 12 bases between the two ends. This CDR3 reads CASSYDSLEGYTF. The CDR3 DNA follows: TGTGCCAGCAGTTACGACAGCTTAGAGGGCTACACCTTC.

As concerns this clone: At one end, the junction sequence differs from germline, possibly due to a read error. Different DNA sequences within this sample yield the same CDR3. The V call is TRBV6-1, the J call TRBJ1-2, with D tentatively TRBD1 (5 bases). This CDR3 contains 14 residues. CDR1 and CDR2 from the germline V gene are MNHNS and SASEGT. The CDR3 reads CASSEGGDHDGYTF. CDR3 nucleotides: TGTGCCAGCAGTGAAGGGGGGGATCACGATGGCTACACTTTC.

V gene TRBV6-1 combines with J gene TRBJ1-1; 10 positions match TRBD1. The germline CDR1 and CDR2 sequences are MNHNS and SASEGT. V lost 3 bases, J lost 6 bases, and 7 bases stayed unmatched. The CDR3 length is 15 residues. This CDR3 is CASSERQGAPAEAFF. CDR3 nucleotide sequence: TGTGCCAGCAGTGAGAGACAGGGGGCGCCGGCTGAAGCTTTCTTT.

V is TRBV21-1 and J is TRBJ1-2. TRBV21-1 is tagged as a pseudogene. CDR3 length equals 14 residues. The CDR3 DNA reads TGTGCCAGCAGTCCCTCGAGGGGTAACTATGGCTACACCTTC. Translating it yields CASSPSRGNYGYTF.

The chain links TRBV9 to TRBJ2-7, with 10 bases identical to TRBD2. The CDR3 has 14 amino acids. Germline CDR1 reads SGDLS; CDR2 reads YYNGEE. V lost 3 bases, J lost 4 bases, and 4 bases stayed unmatched. The CDR3 spells CASSGSGGAYEQYF. CDR3 DNA sequence: TGTGCCAGCAGCGGAAGCGGGGGGGCTTACGAGCAGTACTTC.

The chain combines TRBV5-1 with TRBJ2-1; the D gene is possibly TRBD2 (6 bases). Germline V gene data show CDR1 as SGHRS and CDR2 as YFSETQ. The length of the CDR3 is 13 residues. V lost 0 bases to trimming and J lost 8 bases, with 9 bases between them. CDR3 DNA sequence: TGCGCCAGCAGCTTGGGGGGGACTGATGAGCAGTTCTTC. This codes for CASSLGGTDEQFF.

The V call is TRBV4-1, the J call TRBJ2-5; maybe TRBD2 (6 bases). The CDR3 has 16 residues. Germline CDR1 MGHRA, CDR2 YSYEKL. Trimming pared 0 bases from V and 2 bases from J, leaving 13 bases between. CDR3 residues: CASSQDGGTDQETQYF. In DNA form, the CDR3 reads TGCGCCAGCAGCCAAGATGGCGGGACGGATCAAGAGACCCAGTACTTC.

V and J are TRBV14 and TRBJ2-7; D unclear. This CDR3 is built from 13 residues. Trimming removed 0 bases at V and 7 bases at J, with 10 bases between. CDR1 is SGHDN and CDR2 is FVKESK in the germline V gene. The CDR3 protein is CASSQDWVLEQYF. In nucleotides, the CDR3 is TGTGCCAGCAGCCAAGATTGGGTCCTTGAGCAGTACTTC.

The CDR3 reads CASSLDNPNSPLHF. DNA of the CDR3: TGTGCCAGCAGCTTAGACAATCCTAATTCACCCCTCCACTTT. This rearrangement joins TRBV7-2 to TRBJ1-6, with no clear D. V dropped 1 base and J dropped 6 bases, with 7 bases sitting between them. Germline CDR1 is SGHTA and CDR2 is FQGNSA. The CDR3 consists of 14 residues. Together with reference TRBV7-2 and TRBJ1-6, the CDR3 gives the full variable domain: GAGVSQSPSNKVTEKGKDVELRCDPISGHTALYWYRQSLGQGLEFLIYFQGNSAPDKSGLPSDRFSAERTGGSVSTLTIQRTQQEDSAVYLCASSLDNPNSPLHFGNGTRLTVT.

The rearrangement joins TRBV2 to TRBJ2-4; 7 bases are shared with TRBD2. This CDR3 is built from 15 residues. The V gene end was trimmed by 6 bases and the J gene end by 0 bases; junction bases not matched to a gene: 5. CDR1 and CDR2 from the germline V gene are SNHLY and FYNNEI. This CDR3 reads CASRTLALAKNIQYF. CDR3 coding DNA: TGTGCCAGCAGGACACTAGCGCTAGCCAAAAACATTCAGTACTTC.

CDR3 in DNA: TGCGCCAGCAGCACGGGACAGGGGGCTACTGAAGCTTTCTTT. This codes for CASSTGQGATEAFF. This rearrangement joins TRBV4-1 to TRBJ1-1, with 12 positions matching TRBD1. J gave up 5 bases and V 5 bases, and 3 bases lay outside the gene matches. Germline CDR1 is MGHRA and CDR2 is YSYEKL. The CDR3 runs 14 residues.

This chain joins TRBV5-6 and TRBJ1-5; no definite D call. The V end was cut by 0 bases, the J end by 9 bases, with 13 bases between. There are 14 residues in the CDR3. CDR1 is SGHDT and CDR2 is YYEEEE in the germline V gene. The CDR3 protein is CASSLAAAGMPQHF. The CDR3 DNA sequence: TGTGCCAGCAGCTTGGCCGCCGCCGGGATGCCCCAGCATTTT. The complete variable domain, with remaining parts taken from reference TRBV5-6 and TRBJ1-5, reads DAGVTQSPTHLIKTRGQQVTLRCSPKSGHDTVSWYQQALGQGPQFIFQYYEEEERQRGNFPDRFSGHQFPNYSSELNVNALLLGDSALYLCASSLAAAGMPQHFGDGTRLSIL.

V gene TRBV28 combines with J gene TRBJ1-5; 7 bases line up with TRBD1. Germline loops: CDR1 MDHEN, CDR2 SYDVKM. Trimming removed 5 bases from V and 3 bases from J; junction bases left unmatched: 7. The CDR3 is 15 residues long. The chain's CDR3 is CASSIWDRNNQPQHF. CDR3 DNA sequence: TGTGCCAGCAGTATCTGGGACAGAAACAATCAGCCCCAGCATTTT.

The chain employs TRBV10-1 and TRBJ2-7; D is perhaps TRBD1 (6 bases). Germline V gene sequence: CDR1 WNHNN, CDR2 SYGVQD (reference sequence). V was cut by 7 bases and J by 4 bases, with 11 bases left in between. The CDR3 contains 12 residues. CDR3 sequence reads: CASIGGYYEQYF. Here the CDR3 DNA reads TGCGCCAGCATAGGGGGTTATTACGAGCAGTACTTC.

This chain connects TRBV5-1 to TRBJ1-2, with 8 bases aligning to TRBD1. The V and J ends lost 4 bases and 6 bases, in that order; junction bases with no gene match: 8. The CDR3 runs 14 residues. CDR1 and CDR2 from the germline V gene are SGHRS and YFSETQ. For the CDR3, the DNA is TGCGCCAGCAGCAGGACAGGGCCTGAGCATGGCTACACCTTC. It specifies CASSRTGPEHGYTF.

The chain employs TRBV7-9 and TRBJ1-2, with D tentatively TRBD1 (5 bases). The CDR3 length is 12 residues. V lost 3 bases, J lost 8 bases, and 10 bases lay in between. Germline CDR1 reads SEHNR; CDR2 reads FQNEAQ (reference sequence). The CDR3 region is CASSFGDRGYTF. CDR3 sequence (DNA): TGTGCCAGCAGCTTTGGCGACAGAGGCTACACCTTC.

This clone was counted a single time. The V and J genes are TRBV5-1 and TRBJ2-5, with TRBD2 identical over 11 bases. The CDR3 spans 15 residues. With 2 bases clipped from V and 3 bases from J, the junction kept 3 bases outside the gene matches. Germline-derived CDR1 and CDR2 are SGHRS and YFSETQ. The CDR3 loop is CASSFGSGGEETQYF. The CDR3 DNA reads as TGCGCCAGCAGCTTTGGTAGCGGGGGGGAAGAGACCCAGTACTTC.

The chain uses TRBV29-1 and TRBJ2-5; D tentatively reads TRBD1 or TRBD2 (7 bases each). Trimming took off 4 bases at V and 5 bases at J, with 17 bases between the two ends. CDR1 is SQVTM, CDR2 ANQGSEA, per germline. CDR3 length equals 14 residues. CDR3 bases: TGCAGCGTTGCTACGACAGGGAGGGGGGAGACCCAGTACTTC. Encoded protein: CSVATTGRGETQYF. Full variable domain (missing parts from reference TRBV29-1 and TRBJ2-5): SAVISQKPSRDICQRGTSLTIQCQVDSQVTMMFWYRQQPGQSLTLIATANQGSEATYESGFVIDKFPISRPNLTFSTLTVSNMSPEDSSIYLCSVATTGRGETQYFGPGTRLLVL.

In its sample, this clone was seen once. The rearrangement links TRBV5-1 to TRBJ2-2; 8 bases map to TRBD2. J lost 5 bases, V lost 0 bases, and 6 bases had no gene match. Germline V CDR1 and CDR2: SGHRS, YFSETQ. CDR3 length: 16 amino acids. The CDR3 sequence is CASSLGASGGTGELFF. The CDR3 bases are TGCGCCAGCAGCTTGGGGGCCAGCGGGGGAACCGGGGAGCTGTTTTTT.

In this sample, this clone turned up once. The V and J genes are TRBV27 and TRBJ2-7, with 11 nucleotides matching TRBD2. The CDR3 totals 15 residues. After removal of 3 bases from V and 7 bases from J, the junction contained 8 bases not matched to a gene. The germline gives CDR1 MNHEY, CDR2 SMNVEV (reference sequence). The CDR3 DNA reads as TGTGCCAGCAGTTTCCAGACTAGCGGGGCTGCAGAGCAGTACTTC. It encodes CASSFQTSGAAEQYF.

The J gene is TRBJ2-7, the V gene TRBV7-8, with 13 bases that match TRBD2. The trim removed 8 bases at V and 3 bases at J, leaving 1 base unmatched. Germline CDR1 SGHVS, CDR2 FQNEAQ. This CDR3 has 13 amino acids. The CDR3 DNA reads as TGTGCCAGCCGGACTAGCGGGAGCTACGAGCAGTACTTC. As protein: CASRTSGSYEQYF.

This rearrangement joins TRBV7-9 to TRBJ1-2; 11 bases agree with TRBD1. V was clipped by 5 bases and J by 2 bases; unmatched bases: 7. This CDR3 has 16 amino acids. The V gene's germline CDR1 is SEHNR and CDR2 FQNEAQ (reference sequence). In DNA form, the CDR3 reads TGTGCCAGCAGCCCTGCGGGGACAGGGGGAAACTATGGCTACACCTTC. Protein sequence: CASSPAGTGGNYGYTF. The whole variable domain, remainder taken from reference TRBV7-9 and TRBJ1-2, is DTGVSQNPRHKITKRGQNVTFRCDPISEHNRLYWYRQTLGQGPEFLTYFQNEAQLEKSRLLSDRFSAERPKGSFSTLEIQRTEQGDSAMYLCASSPAGTGGNYGYTFGSGTRLTVV.

In DNA form, the CDR3 reads TGTGCCAGCTTAACAGGGAACACTGAAGCTTTCTTT. Protein product: CASLTGNTEAFF. This sequence joins TRBV2 and TRBJ1-1; D is possibly TRBD1 (5 bases). Germline CDR1 and CDR2: SNHLY and FYNNEI. V was clipped by 8 bases and J by 1 base, with 8 bases between them. The CDR3 runs 12 residues.

The chain links TRBV11-2 to TRBJ1-5; no reliable D call. Germline V CDR1 and CDR2: SGHAT, FQNNGV. CDR3 length equals 14 residues. Between the trimmed V and J ends, which lost 2 bases and 3 bases, there was a span of 8 bases. This CDR3 reads CASSLTYSNQPQHF. The CDR3 coding sequence is TGTGCCAGCAGCTTAACTTATTCCAATCAGCCCCAGCATTTT.

CDR3 in amino acids: CASSLGPIVGEAFF. CDR3 in DNA: TGTGCCAGCAGCTTGGGCCCCATCGTGGGTGAAGCTTTCTTT. The rearrangement uses TRBV5-6 and TRBJ1-1; no reliable D call. CDR1 is SGHDT, CDR2 YYEEEE, per germline. V lost 0 bases and J lost 7, with 13 bases in between. The CDR3 sequence is 14 residues long.

The J gene is TRBJ1-4, the V gene TRBV4-2; TRBD1 might be the D (6 bases). From germline, CDR1 is LGHNA and CDR2 YNFKEQ. The CDR3 spans 15 residues. V gave up 2 bases and J gave up 5 bases, with 12 bases separating them. The CDR3 protein is CASSQWKTGNEKLFF. CDR3 in DNA: TGTGCCAGCAGCCAATGGAAAACAGGGAATGAAAAACTGTTTTTT.